This section outlines one T cell receptor beta chain sequence together with its context. This specimen comes from a study of identical twins. TCRdb fed the 5' RACE reads into MiXCR, producing one record per CDR3 protein. This table holds hundreds of thousands of distinct CDR3 sequences, over 9% found once. These data were also reused for a study on yellow fever vaccine responses in identical twins.

This TCR was recovered from a woman aged 18-35 years in good health. Sample: PBMCs.

This CDR3 is CAISERGYEQYF. CDR3 in DNA: TGTGCCATCAGTGAACGGGGCTACGAGCAGTACTTC. This chain links TRBV10-3 with TRBJ2-7; D perhaps matches TRBD2 (5 bases). In germline, CDR1 is ENHRY, CDR2 SYGVKD. V shed 3 bases and J shed 3 bases, with 6 bases lying between them. The CDR3 length is 12 residues.